The entry that follows covers one T cell receptor beta chain sequence. The source of the sample is a study of cytomegalovirus exposure and HLA in healthy donors. With 60 Vbeta and 13 Jbeta primers, the PCR was carried out. The protocol was immunoSEQ multiplex PCR, while the TCRdb copy is restricted to in-frame clones and leaves out a portion. The sample yields under 150,000 clones, approximately 80% seen once. Germline V gene data show CDR1 as SQVTM and CDR2 as ANQGSEA. V lost 3 bases and J lost 4, with 7 bases in between. This CDR3 region has 12 residues. The TCR originated in a girl aged 2 to 9 in good health and CMV-seronegative. Sequences were obtained from PBMCs. The chain is built from TRBV29-1 and TRBJ2-1; D is possibly TRBD1 (6 bases). CDR3 in amino acids: CSVEDRYNEQFF. The CDR3, as DNA: TGCAGCGTTGAGGACAGATACAATGAGCAGTTCTTC.